This entry is about one T cell receptor beta chain. Assay used: immunoSEQ multiplex PCR; TCRdb lists only in-frame clones, some missing. The sample lists around 120,000 clones, just under 80% occurring once. V was cut by 3 bases and J by 2 bases, with 10 bases left in between. Germline lookup yields CDR1 SGHTA and CDR2 FQGNSA. This CDR3 spans 14 amino acids. The data originate from a study of blood T cell repertoires in COVID-19. The sample was peripheral blood. This TCR came from a human donor in a cohort sampled during active COVID-19. The chain combines TRBV7-2 with TRBJ2-5; maybe TRBD1 (6 bases). In DNA, the CDR3 is TGTGCCAGCAGCTTGGGGGCCATACAAGAGACCCAGTACTTC. Translated: CASSLGAIQETQYF.